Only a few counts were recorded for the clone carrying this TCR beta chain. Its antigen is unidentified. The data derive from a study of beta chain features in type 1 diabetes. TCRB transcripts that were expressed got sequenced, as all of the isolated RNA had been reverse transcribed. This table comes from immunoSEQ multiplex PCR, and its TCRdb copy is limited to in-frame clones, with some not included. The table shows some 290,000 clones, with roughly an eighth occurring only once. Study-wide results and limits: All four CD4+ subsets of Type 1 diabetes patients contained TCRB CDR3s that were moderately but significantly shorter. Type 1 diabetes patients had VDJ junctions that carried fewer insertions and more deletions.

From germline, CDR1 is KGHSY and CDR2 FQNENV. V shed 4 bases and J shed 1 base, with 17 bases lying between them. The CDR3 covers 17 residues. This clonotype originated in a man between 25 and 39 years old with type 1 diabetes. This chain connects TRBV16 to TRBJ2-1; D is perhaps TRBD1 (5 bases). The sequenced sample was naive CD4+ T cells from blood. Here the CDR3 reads CASSPVFARVSYNEQFF. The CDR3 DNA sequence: TGTGCCAGCAGCCCTGTTTTCGCCAGGGTATCCTACAATGAGCAGTTCTTC.